This TCR beta chain was identified in a study of regulatory T cells in long-lasting Graves disease. This clonotype was counted at least ten times. Library construction for TCR beta used iRepertoire HTBI primers and Arm-PCR of CDR3 regions. Each CDR3 protein is one row after TCRdb ran MiXCR on the multiplex PCR reads. The sample includes around 510,000 distinct CDR3 sequences, roughly 20% of them seen just once. Time point specified: persistent/refractory GD, antithyroid drugs over 5 years with positive TRAb. The authors made the TCR library using RNA they extracted from PBMCs. The TCR sequence derives from a female donor with Graves disease. The sample here was peripheral blood mononuclear cells (PBMCs), taken when the disease was refractory, from a patient treated with antithyroid drugs.

The CDR3 loop reads CASSPPQREGRVQGETQYF. CDR3 coding DNA: TGTGCCAGCAGTCCCCCGCAGCGGGAGGGCAGGGTGCAAGGGGAGACCCAGTACTTC. This chain uses TRBV6-2 or TRBV6-3 with TRBJ2-5; 10 nucleotides agree with TRBD2. The J segment lost 5 bases and the V segment lost 5 bases, leaving 20 bases of the junction unmatched. The CDR3 sequence is 19 residues long. The germline V gene has CDR1 MNHEY and CDR2 SVGEGT.